The rows below give T cell receptor beta chains drawn from one sample of a study of shared clonotypes between healthy human individuals. Measured with immunoSEQ multiplex PCR; TCRdb has only the in-frame clones, and not every one. This sample has just over 2,000,000 clones; about 95% occur once, and the top ten carry about 1.1%. Sample: naive CD8+ T cells sorted from blood. The receptors come from a young man in good health. Each CDR3 is given with its conserved first and last residue. A D gene is named only where the DNA matches it firmly. Rows give clone size only sometimes, using once, few, many, or a class for an expanded clone.

>-|TRBJ1-5|TRBV11-3|-
TGTGCCAGCAGCTTATACAGATTCCTTAGCAATCAGCCCCAGCATTTT
CASSLYRFLSNQPQHF
>TRBD1|TRBJ1-2|TRBV7-8|-
TGTGCCAGCAGCTTAGCATCCACCGGAGGGGGCCACGGCTACACCTTC
CASSLASTGGGHGYTF
>TRBD1|TRBJ2-1|TRBV27|-
TGTGCCAGCAGTTTGGGGACAGTCTTATACAATGAGCAGTTCTTC
CASSLGTVLYNEQFF
>TRBD2|TRBJ2-5|TRBV4-1|-
TGCGCCAGCAGCCTCGGGACTAGCAGTCAAGAGACCCAGTACTTC
CASSLGTSSQETQYF
>-|TRBJ1-5|TRBV6-4|-
TGTGCCAGCAGTGGCAGGGGAATTTTGGGTCAGCCCCAGCATTTT
CASSGRGILGQPQHF
>TRBD2|TRBJ2-2|TRBV11-2|-
TGTGCCAGCAGCCCCGAAGTGCGGGGGGCGGGTACCGGGGAGCTGTTTTTT
CASSPEVRGAGTGELFF
>TRBD2|TRBJ2-7|TRBV28|-
TGTGCCAGCGGAAGGGACTACTACGAGCAGTACTTC
CASGRDYYEQYF
>-|TRBJ2-2|TRBV9|-
TGTGCCAGCAGCCCAAACGGCGGGGAGCTGTTTTTT
CASSPNGGELFF
>TRBD2|TRBJ2-7|TRBV5-1|-
TGCGCCAGCAGCCAATGGACTAGCGGGACTAGTGGTTCCTACGAGCAGTACTTC
CASSQWTSGTSGSYEQYF
>-|TRBJ1-2|TRBV27|-
TGTGCCAGCAGTTTGACAGGATCTAATGGCTACACCTTC
CASSLTGSNGYTF
>-|TRBJ1-1|TRBV4-3|-
TGCGCCAGCAGCCAAGAAGAAGGGACCCACACTGAAGCTTTCTTT
CASSQEEGTHTEAFF
>-|TRBJ1-2|TRBV7-2|-
TGTGCCAGCAGCACTTCGACAGGAATTAACTATGGCTACACCTTC
CASSTSTGINYGYTF
>TRBD2|TRBJ2-5|TRBV27|-
TGTGCCAGCGGTACTAGCGGGAGTTGGGAGACCCAGTACTTC
CASGTSGSWETQYF
>-|TRBJ2-3|TRBV9|-
TGTGCCAGCAGCGTAGTGCAGGGCACAGATACGCAGTATTTT
CASSVVQGTDTQYF
>TRBD1|TRBJ1-2|TRBV27|-
TGTGCCAGCAGCTCTACAGGGGGACTAGGTGGCTACACCTTC
CASSSTGGLGGYTF
>TRBD1|TRBJ2-1|TRBV10-2|-
TGCGCCAGCAGTGAGCTACACAGGGGAAATGAGCAGTTCTTC
CASSELHRGNEQFF
>TRBD1|TRBJ2-3|TRBV4-3|-
TGCGCCAGCACTCCCGGGACAGGTGGTGGAGATACGCAGTATTTT
CASTPGTGGGDTQYF
>-|TRBJ1-6|TRBV27|few
TGTGCCAGCACTCCGGGACTCCTGAATTCACCCCTCCACTTT
CASTPGLLNSPLHF
>-|TRBJ2-3|TRBV29-1|once
TGCAGCGTTTCAGGGGTCCCAGATACGCAGTATTTT
CSVSGVPDTQYF
>TRBD1|TRBJ2-7|TRBV27|-
TGTGCCAGCAGTTTCGGGACAGGGCAGGGGGAGCAGTACTTC
CASSFGTGQGEQYF
>-|TRBJ1-1|TRBV7-2|-
TGTGCCAGCAGCTTTTCTTTGGGGACTGAAGCTTTCTTT
CASSFSLGTEAFF
>TRBD2|TRBJ2-5|TRBV5-1|-
TGCGCCAGCAGCTTGGGCACGACTAGCGGGACCTTCCAAGAGACCCAGTACTTC
CASSLGTTSGTFQETQYF
>TRBD1|TRBJ2-7|TRBV19|-
TGTGCCAGTAGGAAGGACAGGGGGCTATCCTACGAGCAGTACTTC
CASRKDRGLSYEQYF
>-|TRBJ1-1|TRBV29-1|-
TGCAGCGTTGACTCACAAAGGGACGCTGAAGCTTTCTTT
CSVDSQRDAEAFF
>TRBD1|TRBJ2-6|TRBV5-1|-
TGCGCCAGCAGCGCCGGGACAGGGGCTGCTGGGGCCAACGTCCTGACTTTC
CASSAGTGAAGANVLTF
>-|TRBJ2-5|TRBV27|-
TGTGCCAGCAGTTTCGGACTTTCTAGAGCCCAGTACTTC
CASSFGLSRAQYF
>-|TRBJ1-5|TRBV28|once
TGTGCCAGCAGTTTCGGAGGGAGCAATCAGCCCCAGCATTTT
CASSFGGSNQPQHF
>-|TRBJ1-4|TRBV9|-
TGTGCCAGCAGCGATCCGGGGCAGGGAAATGAAAAACTGTTTTTT
CASSDPGQGNEKLFF
>-|TRBJ1-5|TRBV5-6|-
TGTGCCAGCAGGAATTGGGGAAGCAATCAGCCCCAGCATTTT
CASRNWGSNQPQHF
>-|TRBJ2-5|TRBV4-3|-
TGCGCCAGCAGCCAGGGCGGGGTGGAGACCCAGTACTTC
CASSQGGVETQYF
>-|TRBJ1-1|TRBV10-3|-
TGTGCCATCAGTGGGGATAACACTGAAGCTTTCTTT
CAISGDNTEAFF
>-|TRBJ2-7|TRBV6-1|-
TGTGCCAGCAGTGAATTGGGCACAGCCTACGAGCAGTACTTC
CASSELGTAYEQYF
>TRBD2|TRBJ2-3|TRBV7-9|-
TGTGCCAGCAGCCCCGGGGGAGGGTACAGCACAGATACGCAGTATTTT
CASSPGGGYSTDTQYF
>-|TRBJ2-2|TRBV7-6|-
TGTGCCAGCAGCCTTAGCTATGAAACAGGGAGGACCGGGGAGCTGTTTTTT
CASSLSYETGRTGELFF
>-|TRBJ2-7|TRBV28|-
TGTGCCAGCAGTTTCGTGGAGCGGGACGAGCAGTACTTC
CASSFVERDEQYF
>TRBD1|TRBJ2-2|TRBV7-9|-
TGTGCCAGCAGCTCGACCCGGGACAGGGCGAACACCGGGGAGCTGTTTTTT
CASSSTRDRANTGELFF
>-|TRBJ2-3|TRBV1|-
TGCACCAGCAGCCAAACCCGGACCTACACCGTCACAGATACGCAGTATTTT
CTSSQTRTYTVTDTQYF
>-|TRBJ2-5|TRBV4-3|-
TGCGCCAGCAGCCGCACCTGGGCACAAGAGACCCAGTACTTC
CASSRTWAQETQYF
>TRBD1|TRBJ2-7|TRBV4-1|few
TGCGCCAGCAGCCAAGTGGACAGGGTGTACGAGCAGTACTTC
CASSQVDRVYEQYF
>-|TRBJ2-7|TRBV6-1|-
TGTGCCAGCAGTGAAGCCCGTCTAGGGGCCTCCTACGAGCAGTACTTC
CASSEARLGASYEQYF
>-|TRBJ2-5|TRBV5-5|-
TGTGCCAGCAGCCTCCTTTTCGGAGCAGGCCCACAAGAGACCCAGTACTTC
CASSLLFGAGPQETQYF
>-|TRBJ2-6|TRBV4-3|-
TGCGCCAGCAGCCAAGATAGCAGGCTCTCTGGGGCCAACGTCCTGACTTTC
CASSQDSRLSGANVLTF
>-|TRBJ2-1|TRBV7-9|once
TGTGCCAGCAGCTTACCGGCAGGGGCGTCCTACAATGAGCAGTTCTTC
CASSLPAGASYNEQFF
>TRBD1|TRBJ1-2|TRBV7-2|-
TGTGCCAGCAGCTTAGTGGGATTAGAGGACAGGGGGGATGACTATGGCTACACCTTC
CASSLVGLEDRGDDYGYTF
>-|TRBJ1-1|TRBV5-4|-
TGTGCCAGCAGCTTGAATCCAGGGACGAACACTGAAGCTTTCTTT
CASSLNPGTNTEAFF
>-|TRBJ2-2|TRBV27|-
TGTGCCAGCAGTTCTAAGGGGCCAAACACCGGGGAGCTGTTTTTT
CASSSKGPNTGELFF
>TRBD1|TRBJ2-1|TRBV7-9|-
TGTGCCAGCAGGCAACAGGGGGCCTATGAGCAGTTCTTC
CASRQQGAYEQFF
>-|TRBJ2-7|TRBV11-2|-
TGTGCCAGCAGCTTAGATTATGGCGCCTACGAGCAGTACTTC
CASSLDYGAYEQYF
>-|TRBJ2-5|TRBV7-9|-
TGTGCCAGCAGCTTCGCTCCCGAGACCCAGTACTTC
CASSFAPETQYF
>-|TRBJ1-1|TRBV19|-
TGTGCCAGTAGTATAGTACCGGGAGGGAACACTGAAGCTTTCTTT
CASSIVPGGNTEAFF
>-|TRBJ1-6|TRBV2|few
TGTGCCAGCAGTGAAATGGGGGTTAATTCACCCCTCCACTTT
CASSEMGVNSPLHF
>-|TRBJ2-2|TRBV6-5|-
TGTGCCAGCAGTTACGGGGACGCCGGGGAGCTGTTTTTT
CASSYGDAGELFF
>TRBD2|TRBJ2-7|TRBV5-6|-
TGTGCCAGCAGCTTGGCGGCTAGCGGGCTGGTAACCTACGAGCAGTACTTC
CASSLAASGLVTYEQYF
>-|TRBJ1-1|TRBV29-1|-
TGCAGCGTTGACGGGTCCACTGAAGCTTTCTTT
CSVDGSTEAFF